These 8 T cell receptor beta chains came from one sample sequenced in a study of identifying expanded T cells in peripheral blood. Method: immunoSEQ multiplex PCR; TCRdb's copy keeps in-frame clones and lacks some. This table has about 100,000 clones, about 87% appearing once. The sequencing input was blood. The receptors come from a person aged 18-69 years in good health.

The CDR3 DNA is TGTGCCAGCAGCAAGACAGGGAGCTACGAGCAGTACTTC. This gives the protein CASSKTGSYEQYF. The J gene is TRBJ2-7, the V gene TRBV6-5, with TRBD1 matching over 7 bases. The V and J ends lost 6 bases and 3 bases, in that order; junction bases with no gene match: 5. The germline V gene has CDR1 MNHEY and CDR2 SVGAGI. The CDR3 length is 13 residues.

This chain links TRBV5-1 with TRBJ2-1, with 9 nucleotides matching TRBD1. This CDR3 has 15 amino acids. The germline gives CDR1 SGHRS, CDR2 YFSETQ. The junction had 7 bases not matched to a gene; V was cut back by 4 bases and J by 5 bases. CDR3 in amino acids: CASSAGTGRNNEQFF. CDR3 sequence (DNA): TGCGCCAGCAGCGCCGGGACAGGGAGGAACAATGAGCAGTTCTTC.

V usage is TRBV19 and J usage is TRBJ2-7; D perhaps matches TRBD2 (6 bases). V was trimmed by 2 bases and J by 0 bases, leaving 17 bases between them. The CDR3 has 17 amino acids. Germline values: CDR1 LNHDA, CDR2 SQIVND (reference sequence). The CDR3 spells CASSISPEGPISYEQYF. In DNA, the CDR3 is TGTGCCAGTAGTATATCCCCGGAGGGCCCCATCTCCTACGAGCAGTACTTC.

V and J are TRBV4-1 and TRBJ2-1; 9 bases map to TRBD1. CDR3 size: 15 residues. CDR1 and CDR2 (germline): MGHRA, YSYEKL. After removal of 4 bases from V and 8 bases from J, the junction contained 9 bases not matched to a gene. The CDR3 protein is CASSPPRTGADEQFF. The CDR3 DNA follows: TGCGCCAGCAGCCCCCCTCGGACAGGGGCAGATGAGCAGTTCTTC.

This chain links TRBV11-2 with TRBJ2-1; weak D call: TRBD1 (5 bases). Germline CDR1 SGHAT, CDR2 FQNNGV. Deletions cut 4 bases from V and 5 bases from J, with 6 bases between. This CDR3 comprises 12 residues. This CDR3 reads CASSWGHNEQFF. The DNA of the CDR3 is TGTGCCAGCAGCTGGGGCCACAATGAGCAGTTCTTC.

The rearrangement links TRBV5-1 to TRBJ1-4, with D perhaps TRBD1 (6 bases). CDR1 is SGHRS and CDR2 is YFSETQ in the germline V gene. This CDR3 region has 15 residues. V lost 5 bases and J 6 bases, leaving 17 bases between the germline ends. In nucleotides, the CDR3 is TGCGCCAGCAGACGTGCGGGGGGCGAGGATGAAAAACTGTTTTTT. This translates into CASRRAGGEDEKLFF.

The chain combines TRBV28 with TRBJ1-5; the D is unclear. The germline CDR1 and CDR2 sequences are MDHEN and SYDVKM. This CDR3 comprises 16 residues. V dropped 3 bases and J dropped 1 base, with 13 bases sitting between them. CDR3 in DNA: TGTGCCAGCAGTTTTACCAGTAGCGGGAGCAATCAGCCCCAGCATTTT. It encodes CASSFTSSGSNQPQHF.

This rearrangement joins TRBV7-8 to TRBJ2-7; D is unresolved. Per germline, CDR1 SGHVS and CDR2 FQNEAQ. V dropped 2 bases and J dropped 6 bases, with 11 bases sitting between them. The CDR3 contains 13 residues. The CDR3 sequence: CASSLLVPAEQYF. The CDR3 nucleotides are TGTGCCAGCAGCTTATTAGTCCCAGCCGAGCAGTACTTC. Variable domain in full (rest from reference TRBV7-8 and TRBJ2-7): GAGVSQSPRYKVAKRGQDVALRCDPISGHVSLFWYQQALGQGPEFLTYFQNEAQLDKSGLPSDRFFAERPEGSVSTLKIQRTQQEDSAVYLCASSLLVPAEQYFGPGTRLTVT.